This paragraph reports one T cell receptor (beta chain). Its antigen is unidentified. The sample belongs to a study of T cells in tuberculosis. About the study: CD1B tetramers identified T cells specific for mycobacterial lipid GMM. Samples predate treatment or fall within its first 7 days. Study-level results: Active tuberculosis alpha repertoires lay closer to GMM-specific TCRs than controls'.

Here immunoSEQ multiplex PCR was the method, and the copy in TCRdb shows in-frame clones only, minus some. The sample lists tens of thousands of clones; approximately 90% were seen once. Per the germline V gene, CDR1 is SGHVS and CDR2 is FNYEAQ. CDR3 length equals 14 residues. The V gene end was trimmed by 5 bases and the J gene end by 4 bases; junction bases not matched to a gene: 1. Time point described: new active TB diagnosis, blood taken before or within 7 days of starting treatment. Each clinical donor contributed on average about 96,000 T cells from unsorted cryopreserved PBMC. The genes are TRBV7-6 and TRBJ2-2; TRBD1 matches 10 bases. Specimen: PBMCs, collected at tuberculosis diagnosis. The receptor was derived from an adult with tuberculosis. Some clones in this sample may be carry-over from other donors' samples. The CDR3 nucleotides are TGTGCCAGCAGCAGGGACAGGGGCACCGGGGAGCTGTTTTTT. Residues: CASSRDRGTGELFF. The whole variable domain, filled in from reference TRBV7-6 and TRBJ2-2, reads GAGVSQSPRYKVTKRGQDVALRCDPISGHVSLYWYRQALGQGPEFLTYFNYEAQQDKSGLPNDRFSAERPEGSISTLTIQRTEQRDSAMYRCASSRDRGTGELFFGEGSRLTVL.